This paragraph covers one T cell receptor beta chain sequence. This entry belongs to a study of CD8 T cells in ankylosing spondylitis. TCRdb recomputed calls from the 5' RACE reads with MiXCR, one row per CDR3 protein. The sample includes 180,000 or so distinct CDR3 sequences, around a tenth seen only once; the top ten take almost 30%. Germline loops: CDR1 SEHNR, CDR2 FQNEAQ (reference sequence). This CDR3 has 12 residues. The V gene lost 5 bases and the J gene lost 2 bases, with 6 bases spanning the gap. Sequencing was performed on blood, either unsorted or a sorted T cell fraction (not recorded which). The chain combines TRBV7-9 with TRBJ1-2; D remains ambiguous. This TCR was recovered from a male donor with ankylosing spondylitis or in good health (not recorded which). The CDR3 bases are TGTGCCAGCAGCAGGATGAACTATGGCTACACCTTC. It codes for CASSRMNYGYTF.